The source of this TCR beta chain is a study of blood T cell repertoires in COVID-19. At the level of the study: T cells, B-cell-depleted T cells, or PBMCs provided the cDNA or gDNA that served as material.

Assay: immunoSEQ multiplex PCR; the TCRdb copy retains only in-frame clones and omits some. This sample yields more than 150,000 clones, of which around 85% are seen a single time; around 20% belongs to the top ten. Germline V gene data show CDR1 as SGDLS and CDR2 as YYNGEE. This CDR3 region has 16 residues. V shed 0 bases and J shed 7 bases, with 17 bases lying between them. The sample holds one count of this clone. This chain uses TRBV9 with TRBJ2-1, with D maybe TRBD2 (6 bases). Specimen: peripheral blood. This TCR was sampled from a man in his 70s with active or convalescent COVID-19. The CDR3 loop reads CASSVVGDPAGNEQFF. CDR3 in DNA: TGTGCCAGCAGCGTAGTGGGGGACCCCGCGGGGAATGAGCAGTTCTTC.